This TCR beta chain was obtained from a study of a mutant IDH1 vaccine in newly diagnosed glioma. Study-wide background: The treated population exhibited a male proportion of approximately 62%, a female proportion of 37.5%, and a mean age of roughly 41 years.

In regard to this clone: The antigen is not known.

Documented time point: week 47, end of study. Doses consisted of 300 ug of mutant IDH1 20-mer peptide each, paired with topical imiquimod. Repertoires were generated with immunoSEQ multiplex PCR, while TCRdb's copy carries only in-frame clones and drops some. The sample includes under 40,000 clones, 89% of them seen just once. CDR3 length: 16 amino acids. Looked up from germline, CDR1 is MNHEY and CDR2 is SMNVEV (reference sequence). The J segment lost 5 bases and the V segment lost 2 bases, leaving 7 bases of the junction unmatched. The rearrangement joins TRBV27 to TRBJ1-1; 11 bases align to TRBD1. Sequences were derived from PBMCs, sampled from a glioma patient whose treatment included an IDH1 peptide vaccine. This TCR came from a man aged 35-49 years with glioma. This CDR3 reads CASSLRRGQGVTEAFF. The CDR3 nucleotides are TGTGCCAGCAGTTTAAGAAGGGGACAGGGGGTAACTGAAGCTTTCTTT.